This T cell receptor (beta chain) is from a study of breast tumors, draining lymph nodes, adjacent tissues. Study observations and caveats: Tumor repertoires ranked between lymph nodes and nontumor tissue in diversity, with V and J gene preferences. Luminal-like breast cancer showed significantly higher tumor–nontumor repertoire similarity than basal-like. Tumor T cell lymph node origin was a supported hypothesis, not proven.

This clonotype was detected a few times. Antigen: not known. V was clipped by 1 base and J by 7 bases; unmatched bases: 7. The length of the CDR3 is 15 residues. In germline, CDR1 is GTSNPN, CDR2 SVGIG (reference sequence). TCRdb reanalysed the multiplex PCR reads using MiXCR and keeps one entry per CDR3 protein. The profile shows about 180,000 distinct CDR3 sequences, 30% to 35% of them singletons. Axillary draining lymph nodes of breast cancer patients supplied the node samples. The origin of this receptor is a female donor with breast cancer. Some clones in this sample may be carry-over from other donors' samples. This chain connects TRBV30 to TRBJ2-1, with 10 bases aligning to TRBD2. Sequenced input: axillary lymph node tissue. The CDR3 is CAWSGLSGRGNEQFF. CDR3 nucleotide sequence: TGTGCCTGGAGTGGTTTAAGCGGGAGGGGGAATGAGCAGTTCTTC.